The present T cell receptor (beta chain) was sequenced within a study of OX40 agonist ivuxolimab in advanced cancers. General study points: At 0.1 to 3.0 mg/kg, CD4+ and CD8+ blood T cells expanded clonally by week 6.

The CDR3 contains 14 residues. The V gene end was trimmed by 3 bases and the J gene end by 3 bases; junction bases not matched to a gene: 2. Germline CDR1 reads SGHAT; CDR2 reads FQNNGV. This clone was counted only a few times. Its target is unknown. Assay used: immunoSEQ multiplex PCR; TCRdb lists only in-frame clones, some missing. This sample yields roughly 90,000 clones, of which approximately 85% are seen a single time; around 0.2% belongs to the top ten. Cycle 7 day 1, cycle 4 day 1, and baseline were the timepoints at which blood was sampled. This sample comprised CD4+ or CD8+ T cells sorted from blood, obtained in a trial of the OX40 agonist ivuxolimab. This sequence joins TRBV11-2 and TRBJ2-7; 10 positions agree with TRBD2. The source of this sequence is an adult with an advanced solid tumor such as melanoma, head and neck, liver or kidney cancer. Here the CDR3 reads CASSFGLAVYEQYF. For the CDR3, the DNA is TGTGCCAGCAGCTTCGGACTAGCGGTCTACGAGCAGTACTTC.